This T cell receptor (beta chain) was obtained from a study of CD8 T cells in ankylosing spondylitis. Study observations and caveats: Blood of patients with ankylosing spondylitis appeared to be characterized by a TCR beta motif of 8 or 9 highly homologous variants.

One entry per CDR3 protein, called by TCRdb with MiXCR from the 5' RACE reads. The sample lists more than 600,000 distinct CDR3 sequences, 19% occurring once. In its sample, this clonotype was seen a few times. The antigen remains undetermined. This CDR3 is built from 13 residues. The trim removed 1 base at V and 6 bases at J, leaving 5 bases unmatched. Germline CDR1 and CDR2: SQVTM and ANQGSEA. The genes are TRBV29-1 and TRBJ2-7; 8 bases agree with TRBD2. The specimen was blood, either unsorted or a sorted T cell fraction (not recorded which). The TCR comes from a male donor with ankylosing spondylitis. This CDR3 reads CSVEGALAGEQYF. In DNA form, the CDR3 reads TGCAGCGTTGAAGGGGCCCTAGCGGGCGAGCAGTACTTC.